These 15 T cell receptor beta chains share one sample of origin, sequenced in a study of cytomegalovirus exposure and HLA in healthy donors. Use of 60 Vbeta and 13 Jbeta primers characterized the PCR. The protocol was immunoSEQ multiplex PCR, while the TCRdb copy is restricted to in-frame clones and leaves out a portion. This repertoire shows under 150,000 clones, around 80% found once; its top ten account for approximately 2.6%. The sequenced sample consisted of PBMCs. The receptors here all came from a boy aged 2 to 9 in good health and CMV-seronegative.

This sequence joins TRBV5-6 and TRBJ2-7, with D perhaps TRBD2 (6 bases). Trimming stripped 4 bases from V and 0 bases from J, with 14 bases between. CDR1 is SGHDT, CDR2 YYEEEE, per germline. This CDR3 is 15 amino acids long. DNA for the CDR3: TGTGCCAGCAGCCACGGTGGAGGGACCTCCTACGAGCAGTACTTC. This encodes CASSHGGGTSYEQYF.

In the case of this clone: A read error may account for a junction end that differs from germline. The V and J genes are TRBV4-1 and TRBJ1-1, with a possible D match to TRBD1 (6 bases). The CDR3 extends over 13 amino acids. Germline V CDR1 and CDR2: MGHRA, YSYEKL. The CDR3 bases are TGCGCCGGCAGGGACATAACCAGCACTGAAGCTTTCTTT. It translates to CAGRDITSTEAFF.

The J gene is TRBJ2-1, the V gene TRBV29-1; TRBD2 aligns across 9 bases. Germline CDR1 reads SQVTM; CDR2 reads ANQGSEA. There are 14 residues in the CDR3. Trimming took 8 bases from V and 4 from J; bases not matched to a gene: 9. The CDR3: CSSKASGDYNEQFF. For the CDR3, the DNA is TGCAGCTCTAAGGCTAGCGGGGATTACAATGAGCAGTTCTTC.

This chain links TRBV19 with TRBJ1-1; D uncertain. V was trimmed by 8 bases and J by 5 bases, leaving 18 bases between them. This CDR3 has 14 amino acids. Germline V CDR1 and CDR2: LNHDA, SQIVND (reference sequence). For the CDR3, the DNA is TGTGCCAGTCATTCAGATTGGTGGGAGACTGAAGCTTTCTTT. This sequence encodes CASHSDWWETEAFF.

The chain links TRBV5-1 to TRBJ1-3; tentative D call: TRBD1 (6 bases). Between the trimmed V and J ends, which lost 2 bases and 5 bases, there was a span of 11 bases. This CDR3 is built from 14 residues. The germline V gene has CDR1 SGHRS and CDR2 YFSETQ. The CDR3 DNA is TGCGCCAGCAGCTTAGGGGGAGGGAGAAACACCATATATTTT. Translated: CASSLGGGRNTIYF.

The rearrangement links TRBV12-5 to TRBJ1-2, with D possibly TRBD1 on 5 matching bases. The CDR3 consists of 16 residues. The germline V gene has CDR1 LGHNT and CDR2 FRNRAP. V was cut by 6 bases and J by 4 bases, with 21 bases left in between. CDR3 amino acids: CASGYGTGEGGYGYTF. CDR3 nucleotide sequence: TGTGCTAGTGGCTACGGGACGGGGGAGGGTGGCTATGGCTACACCTTC.

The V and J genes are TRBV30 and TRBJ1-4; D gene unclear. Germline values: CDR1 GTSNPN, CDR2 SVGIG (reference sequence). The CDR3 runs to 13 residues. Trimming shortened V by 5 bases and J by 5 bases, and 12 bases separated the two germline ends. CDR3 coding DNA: TGTGCCTGGGATGGAGGGAGAAATGAAAAACTGTTTTTT. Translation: CAWDGGRNEKLFF.

The CDR3, as DNA: TGCGCCAGCAGCCTTTTCTCAGGGGGCATTTCGAGTGAGCAGTTCTTC. Protein product: CASSLFSGGISSEQFF. The chain is built from TRBV5-1 and TRBJ2-1; 8 nucleotides align to TRBD1. Trimming at V came to 4 bases and at J to 9 bases, leaving 15 bases not matched to a gene. The CDR3 contains 16 residues. In germline, CDR1 is SGHRS, CDR2 YFSETQ.

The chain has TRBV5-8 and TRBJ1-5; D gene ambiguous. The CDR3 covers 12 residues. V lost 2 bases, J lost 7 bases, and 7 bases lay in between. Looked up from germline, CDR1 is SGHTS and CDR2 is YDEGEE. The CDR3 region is CASSFSVQPQHF. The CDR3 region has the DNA TGTGCCAGCAGCTTTAGCGTGCAGCCCCAGCATTTT. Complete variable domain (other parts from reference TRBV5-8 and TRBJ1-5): EAGVTQSPTHLIKTRGQQATLRCSPISGHTSVYWYQQALGLGLQFLLWYDEGEERNRGNFPPRFSGRQFPNYSSELNVNALELEDSALYLCASSFSVQPQHFGDGTRLSIL.

The CDR3 is CASSPLPSAGEYNEQFF. As DNA, the CDR3 is TGTGCCAGCAGCCCTCTGCCCTCAGCGGGAGAATACAATGAGCAGTTCTTC. The chain couples TRBV7-9 to TRBJ2-1; 8 bases are shared with TRBD2. The CDR3 covers 17 residues. Germline V gene sequence: CDR1 SEHNR, CDR2 FQNEAQ (reference sequence). With 5 bases clipped from V and 4 bases from J, the junction kept 13 bases outside the gene matches.

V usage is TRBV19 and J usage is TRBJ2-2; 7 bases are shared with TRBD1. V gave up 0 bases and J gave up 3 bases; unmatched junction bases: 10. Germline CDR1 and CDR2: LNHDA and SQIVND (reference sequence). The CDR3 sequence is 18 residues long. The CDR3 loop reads CASSIEGDRVWDTGELFF. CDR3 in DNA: TGTGCCAGTAGTATAGAAGGAGACAGGGTTTGGGACACCGGGGAGCTGTTTTTT.

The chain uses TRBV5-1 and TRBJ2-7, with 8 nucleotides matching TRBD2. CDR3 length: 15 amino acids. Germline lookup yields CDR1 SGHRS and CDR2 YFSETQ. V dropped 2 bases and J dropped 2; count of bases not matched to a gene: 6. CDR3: CASSFSGERTYEQYF. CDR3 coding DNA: TGCGCCAGCAGCTTTAGCGGGGAACGAACCTACGAGCAGTACTTC.

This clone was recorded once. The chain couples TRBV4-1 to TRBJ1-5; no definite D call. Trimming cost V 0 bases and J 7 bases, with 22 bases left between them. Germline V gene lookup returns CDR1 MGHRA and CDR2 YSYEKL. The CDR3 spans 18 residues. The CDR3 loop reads CASSQDHAQLGLKQPQHF. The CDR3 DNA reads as TGCGCCAGCAGCCAAGATCATGCCCAACTAGGGTTGAAACAGCCCCAGCATTTT.

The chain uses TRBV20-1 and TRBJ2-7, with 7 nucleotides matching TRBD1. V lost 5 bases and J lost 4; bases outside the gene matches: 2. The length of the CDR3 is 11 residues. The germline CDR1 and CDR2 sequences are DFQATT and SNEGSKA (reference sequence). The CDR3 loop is CSAGTVYEQYF. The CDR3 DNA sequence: TGCAGTGCTGGGACAGTATACGAGCAGTACTTC.

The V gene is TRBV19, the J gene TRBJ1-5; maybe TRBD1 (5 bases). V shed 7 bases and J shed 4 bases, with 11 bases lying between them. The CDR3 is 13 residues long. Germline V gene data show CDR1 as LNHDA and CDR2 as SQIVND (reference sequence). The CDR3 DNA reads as TGTGCCAGTACCGCTGGGGGGAATCAGCCCCAGCATTTT. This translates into CASTAGGNQPQHF.